This T cell receptor beta chain was identified in a study of blood T cell repertoires in COVID-19. CDR3 length equals 13 residues. In germline, CDR1 is SGDLS, CDR2 YYNGEE. The trim removed 4 bases at V and 10 bases at J, leaving 8 bases unmatched. Assay: immunoSEQ multiplex PCR; the TCRdb copy retains only in-frame clones and omits some. The table has 260,000 or so clones, about nine tenths seen once. Source material: PBMCs or T cells enriched from blood (not recorded which). The gene calls are TRBV9 and TRBJ1-2, with 9 positions matching TRBD1. The receptor was derived from a woman aged 25-40 years with acute COVID-19. The CDR3 spells CASSTPTGGAYTF. The DNA of the CDR3 is TGTGCCAGCAGCACTCCGACAGGGGGTGCCTACACCTTC.